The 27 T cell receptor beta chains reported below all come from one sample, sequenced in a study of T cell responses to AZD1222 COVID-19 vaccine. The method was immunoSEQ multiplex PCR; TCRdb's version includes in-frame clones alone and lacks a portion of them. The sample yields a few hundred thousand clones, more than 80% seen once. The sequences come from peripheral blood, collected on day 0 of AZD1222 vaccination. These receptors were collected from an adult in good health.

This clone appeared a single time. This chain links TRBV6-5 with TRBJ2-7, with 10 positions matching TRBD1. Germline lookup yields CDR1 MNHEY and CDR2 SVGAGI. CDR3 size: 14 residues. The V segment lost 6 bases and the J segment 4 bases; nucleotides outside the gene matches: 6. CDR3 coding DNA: TGTGCCAGCAGGCCCAGGACAGGGGGATACGAGCAGTACTTC. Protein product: CASRPRTGGYEQYF.

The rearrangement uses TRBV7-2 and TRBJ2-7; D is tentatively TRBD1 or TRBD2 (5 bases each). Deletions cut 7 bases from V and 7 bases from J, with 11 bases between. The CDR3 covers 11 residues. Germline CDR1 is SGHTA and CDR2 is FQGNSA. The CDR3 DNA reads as TGTGCCAGCACCCGAGAGGGGGAGCAGTACTTC. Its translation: CASTREGEQYF.

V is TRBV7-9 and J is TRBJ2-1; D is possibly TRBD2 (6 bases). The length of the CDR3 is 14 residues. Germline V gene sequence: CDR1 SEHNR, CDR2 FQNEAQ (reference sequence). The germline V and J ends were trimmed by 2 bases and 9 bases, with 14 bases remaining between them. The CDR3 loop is CASSLKQGGGEQFF. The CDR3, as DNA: TGTGCCAGCAGCTTAAAGCAGGGAGGCGGTGAGCAGTTCTTC.

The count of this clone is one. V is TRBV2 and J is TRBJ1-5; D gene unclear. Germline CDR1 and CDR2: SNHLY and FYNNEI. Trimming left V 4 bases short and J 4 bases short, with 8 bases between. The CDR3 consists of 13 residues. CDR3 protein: CASSGTENQPQHF. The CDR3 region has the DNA TGTGCCAGCAGTGGGACTGAGAATCAGCCCCAGCATTTT.

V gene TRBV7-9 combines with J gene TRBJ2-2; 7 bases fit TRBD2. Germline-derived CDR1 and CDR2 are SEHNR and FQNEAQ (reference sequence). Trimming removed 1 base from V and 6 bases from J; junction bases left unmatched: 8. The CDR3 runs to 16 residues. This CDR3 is CASSLGGGSFAGELFF. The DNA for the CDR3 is TGTGCCAGCAGCTTAGGTGGCGGGAGTTTTGCCGGGGAGCTGTTTTTT.

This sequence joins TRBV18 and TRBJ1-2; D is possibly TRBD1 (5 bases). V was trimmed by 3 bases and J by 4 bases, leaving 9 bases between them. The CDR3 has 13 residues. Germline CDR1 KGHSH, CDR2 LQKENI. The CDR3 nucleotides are TGTGCCAGCTCACCCGGGGCCCTCTATGGCTACACCTTC. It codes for CASSPGALYGYTF. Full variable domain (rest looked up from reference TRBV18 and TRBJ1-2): NAGVMQNPRHLVRRRGQEARLRCSPMKGHSHVYWYRQLPEEGLKFMVYLQKENIIDESGMPKERFSAEFPKEGPSILRIQQVVRGDSAAYFCASSPGALYGYTFGSGTRLTVV.

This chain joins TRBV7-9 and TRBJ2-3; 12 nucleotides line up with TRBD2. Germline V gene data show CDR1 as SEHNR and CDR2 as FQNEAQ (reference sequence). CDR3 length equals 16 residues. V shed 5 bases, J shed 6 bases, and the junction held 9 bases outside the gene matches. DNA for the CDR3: TGTGCCAGCAGCCCTTACCTAGCGGGGGGGCCGGATACGCAGTATTTT. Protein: CASSPYLAGGPDTQYF.

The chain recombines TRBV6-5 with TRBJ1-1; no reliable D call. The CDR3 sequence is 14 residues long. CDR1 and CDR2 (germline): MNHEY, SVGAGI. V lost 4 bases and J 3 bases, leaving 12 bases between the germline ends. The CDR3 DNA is TGTGCCAGCAGTTGGATCCCTGGGGACACTGAAGCTTTCTTT. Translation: CASSWIPGDTEAFF.

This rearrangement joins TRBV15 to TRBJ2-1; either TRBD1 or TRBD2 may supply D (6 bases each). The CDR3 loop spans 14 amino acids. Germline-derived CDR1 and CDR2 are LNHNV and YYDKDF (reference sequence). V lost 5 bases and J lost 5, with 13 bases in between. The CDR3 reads CATSEGGLDNEQFF. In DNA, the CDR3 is TGTGCCACCAGCGAGGGGGGTCTCGACAATGAGCAGTTCTTC. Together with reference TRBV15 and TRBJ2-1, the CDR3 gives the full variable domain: DAMVIQNPRYQVTQFGKPVTLSCSQTLNHNVMYWYQQKSSQAPKLLFHYYDKDFNNEADTPDNFQSRRPNTSFCFLDIRSPGLGDTAMYLCATSEGGLDNEQFFGPGTRLTVL.

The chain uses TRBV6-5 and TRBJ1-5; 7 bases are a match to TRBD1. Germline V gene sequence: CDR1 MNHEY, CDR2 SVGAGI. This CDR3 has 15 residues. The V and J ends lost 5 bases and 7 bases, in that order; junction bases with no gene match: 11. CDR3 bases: TGTGCCAGCAGTCGCCGACAGGGCCAGGGGCAGCCCCAGCATTTT. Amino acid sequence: CASSRRQGQGQPQHF.

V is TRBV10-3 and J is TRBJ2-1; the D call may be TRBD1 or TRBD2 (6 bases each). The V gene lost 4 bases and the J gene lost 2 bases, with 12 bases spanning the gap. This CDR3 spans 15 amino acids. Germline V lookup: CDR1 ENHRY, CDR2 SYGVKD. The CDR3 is CAISGRGEAYNEQFF. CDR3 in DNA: TGTGCCATCAGTGGGAGGGGGGAGGCCTACAATGAGCAGTTCTTC.

The CDR3 is CASSRGTATMNTEAFF. CDR3 nucleotide sequence: TGTGCCAGCAGCCGGGGGACAGCTACCATGAACACTGAAGCTTTCTTT. The genes are TRBV21-1 and TRBJ1-1; the D call of TRBD1 is as the table states it, not checked on the DNA. TRBV21-1 is labeled a pseudogene. The CDR3 contains 16 residues.

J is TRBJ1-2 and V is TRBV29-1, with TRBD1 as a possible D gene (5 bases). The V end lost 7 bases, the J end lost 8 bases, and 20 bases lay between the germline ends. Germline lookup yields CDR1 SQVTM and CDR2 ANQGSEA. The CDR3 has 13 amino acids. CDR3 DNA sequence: TGCAGCGCCCGAGGGCAGGGATTGGGCGGCTACACCTTC. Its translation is CSARGQGLGGYTF.

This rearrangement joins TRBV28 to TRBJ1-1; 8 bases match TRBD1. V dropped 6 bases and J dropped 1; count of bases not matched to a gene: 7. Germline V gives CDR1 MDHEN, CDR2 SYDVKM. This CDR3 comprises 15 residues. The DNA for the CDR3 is TGTGCCAGCAGCCCCCCCGGGACAGGGAACACTGAAGCTTTCTTT. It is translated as CASSPPGTGNTEAFF.

Here the CDR3 reads CASSNSGRRLFF. The CDR3 DNA reads as TGTGCCAGCAGTAACTCCGGAAGGAGGCTGTTTTTT. The rearrangement joins TRBV27 to TRBJ1-4; D ambiguous. This CDR3 is 12 amino acids long. Trimming removed 5 bases from V and 14 bases from J, with 15 bases in between. The germline V gene has CDR1 MNHEY and CDR2 SMNVEV (reference sequence).

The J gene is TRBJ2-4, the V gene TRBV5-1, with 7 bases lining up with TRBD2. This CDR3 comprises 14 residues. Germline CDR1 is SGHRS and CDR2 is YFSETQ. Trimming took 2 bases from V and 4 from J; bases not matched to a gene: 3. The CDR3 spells CASSFRGEKNIQYF. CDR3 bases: TGCGCCAGCAGCTTCCGGGGGGAGAAAAACATTCAGTACTTC.

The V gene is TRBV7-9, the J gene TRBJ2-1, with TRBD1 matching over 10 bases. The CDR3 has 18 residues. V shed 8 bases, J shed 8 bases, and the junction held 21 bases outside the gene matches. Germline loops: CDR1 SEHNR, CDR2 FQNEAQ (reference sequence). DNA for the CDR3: TGTGCCAGCGAGCCGGGGACAGGGGCCCCCGGTTATATTTATGAGCAGTTCTTC. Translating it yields CASEPGTGAPGYIYEQFF. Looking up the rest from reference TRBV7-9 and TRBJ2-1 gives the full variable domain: DTGVSQNPRHKITKRGQNVTFRCDPISEHNRLYWYRQTLGQGPEFLTYFQNEAQLEKSRLLSDRFSAERPKGSFSTLEIQRTEQGDSAMYLCASEPGTGAPGYIYEQFFGPGTRLTVL.

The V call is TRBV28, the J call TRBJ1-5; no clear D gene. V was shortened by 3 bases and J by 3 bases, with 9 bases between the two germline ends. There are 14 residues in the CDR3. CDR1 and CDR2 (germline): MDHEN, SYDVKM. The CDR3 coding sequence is TGTGCCAGCAGTTTTAGGAGGGTCAATCAGCCCCAGCATTTT. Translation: CASSFRRVNQPQHF.

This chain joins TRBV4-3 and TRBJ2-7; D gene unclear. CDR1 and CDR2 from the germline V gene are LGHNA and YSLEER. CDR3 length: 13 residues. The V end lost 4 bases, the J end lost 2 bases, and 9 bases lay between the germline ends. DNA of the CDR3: TGCGCCAGCAGCCCGGGCCTTACCTACGAGCAGTACTTC. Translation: CASSPGLTYEQYF.

This CDR3 reads CASSRRLAGGSTDTQYF. In nucleotides, the CDR3 is TGTGCCAGCAGCCGACGACTAGCGGGAGGTTCCACAGATACGCAGTATTTT. The chain carries TRBV9 and TRBJ2-3; 13 nucleotides align to TRBD2. V gave up 4 bases and J gave up 2 bases; unmatched junction bases: 7. From germline, CDR1 is SGDLS and CDR2 YYNGEE. This CDR3 has 17 amino acids. The entire variable domain, with the rest obtained from reference TRBV9 and TRBJ2-3, is as follows: DSGVTQTPKHLITATGQRVTLRCSPRSGDLSVYWYQQSLDQGLQFLIQYYNGEERAKGNILERFSAQQFPDLHSELNLSSLELGDSALYFCASSRRLAGGSTDTQYFGPGTRLTVL.

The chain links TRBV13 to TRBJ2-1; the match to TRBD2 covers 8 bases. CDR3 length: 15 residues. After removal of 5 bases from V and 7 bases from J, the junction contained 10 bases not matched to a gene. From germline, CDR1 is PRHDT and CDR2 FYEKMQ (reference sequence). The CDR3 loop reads CASSPSSGTRNEQFF. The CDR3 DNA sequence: TGTGCCAGCAGCCCGAGTAGCGGGACAAGGAATGAGCAGTTCTTC. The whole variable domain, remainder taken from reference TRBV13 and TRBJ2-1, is AAGVIQSPRHLIKEKRETATLKCYPIPRHDTVYWYQQGPGQDPQFLISFYEKMQSDKGSIPDRFSAQQFSDYHSELNMSSLELGDSALYFCASSPSSGTRNEQFFGPGTRLTVL.

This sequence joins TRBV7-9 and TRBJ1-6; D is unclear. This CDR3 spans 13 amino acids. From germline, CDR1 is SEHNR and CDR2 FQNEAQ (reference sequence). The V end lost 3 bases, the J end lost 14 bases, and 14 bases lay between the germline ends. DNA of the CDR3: TGTGCCAGCAGCTTGGATGCCGGGCGGACCCTCCACTTT. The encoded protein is CASSLDAGRTLHF.

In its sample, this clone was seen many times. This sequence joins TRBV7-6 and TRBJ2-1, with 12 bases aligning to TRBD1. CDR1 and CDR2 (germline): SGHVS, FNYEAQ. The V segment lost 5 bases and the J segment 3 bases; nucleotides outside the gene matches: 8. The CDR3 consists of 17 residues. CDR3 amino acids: CASSPWDRGPVYNEQFF. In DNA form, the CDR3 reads TGTGCCAGCAGCCCCTGGGACAGGGGGCCGGTCTACAATGAGCAGTTCTTC. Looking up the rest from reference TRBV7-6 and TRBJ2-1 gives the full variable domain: GAGVSQSPRYKVTKRGQDVALRCDPISGHVSLYWYRQALGQGPEFLTYFNYEAQQDKSGLPNDRFSAERPEGSISTLTIQRTEQRDSAMYRCASSPWDRGPVYNEQFFGPGTRLTVL.

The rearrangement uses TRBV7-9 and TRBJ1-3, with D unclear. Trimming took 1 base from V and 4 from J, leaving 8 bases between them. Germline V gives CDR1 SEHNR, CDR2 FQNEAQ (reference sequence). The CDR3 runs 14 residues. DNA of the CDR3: TGTGCCAGCAGCTTAGTTGGTTGGGGAAACACCATATATTTT. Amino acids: CASSLVGWGNTIYF.

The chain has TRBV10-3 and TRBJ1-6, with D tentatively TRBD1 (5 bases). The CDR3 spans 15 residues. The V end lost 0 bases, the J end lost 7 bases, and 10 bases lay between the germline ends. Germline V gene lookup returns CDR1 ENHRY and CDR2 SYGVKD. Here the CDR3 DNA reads TGTGCCATCAGTGAGTCCTCGGGGGTCAATTCACCCCTCCACTTT. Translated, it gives CAISESSGVNSPLHF.

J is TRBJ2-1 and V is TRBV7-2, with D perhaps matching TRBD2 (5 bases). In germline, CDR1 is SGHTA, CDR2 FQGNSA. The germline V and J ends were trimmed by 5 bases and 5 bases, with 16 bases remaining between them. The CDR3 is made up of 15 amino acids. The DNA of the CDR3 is TGTGCCAGCAGCCCCGCCGGAGGATCCGACAATGAGCAGTTCTTC. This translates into CASSPAGGSDNEQFF.

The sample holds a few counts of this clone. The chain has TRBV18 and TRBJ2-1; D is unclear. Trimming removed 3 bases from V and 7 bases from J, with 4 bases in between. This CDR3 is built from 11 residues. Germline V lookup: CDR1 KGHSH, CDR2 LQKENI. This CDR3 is CASSPENEQFF. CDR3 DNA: TGTGCCAGCTCACCGGAAAATGAGCAGTTCTTC.